This TCR beta chain was sequenced in a study of post-analysis software for immune sequencing data. Study at large: Disease courses included relapsing-remitting, secondary progressive and progressive-relapsing multiple sclerosis. Broader study findings: Normalized Chao1 diversity was significantly lower in multiple sclerosis patients than in controls. Comparison of patients with controls showed five TRBV segments more frequent in patients, TRBV5-6, TRBV5-1 and TRBV20-1 among them.

This CDR3 region has 16 residues. The junction had 7 bases not matched to a gene; V was cut back by 2 bases and J by 3 bases. Per germline, CDR1 MNHEY and CDR2 SMNVEV (reference sequence). Prepared TCR beta cDNA libraries contained unique molecular identifiers. The source material, roughly 0.9 to 10 million T cells, gave rise to about 460,000 cDNA molecules. TCRdb re-called the PCR reads with MiXCR, one entry per CDR3 protein. The table includes 600,000 to 700,000 distinct CDR3 sequences, 59% detected once. A note on this clonotype: No antigen is known for it.

This TCR was sampled from a girl aged 2-10 years with multiple sclerosis. The chain employs TRBV27 and TRBJ2-3; 8 nucleotides agree with TRBD1. Sample: blood. CDR3 DNA sequence: TGTGCCAGCAGTTTAAAAGGACAGGGTTGGACAGATACGCAGTATTTT. It codes for CASSLKGQGWTDTQYF.